This paragraph reports one T cell receptor beta chain. TCRdb recomputed calls from the RT-PCR reads with MiXCR, one row per CDR3 protein. The table records roughly 960,000 distinct CDR3 sequences, approximately 18% of them present only once. The sample is drawn from a study of patients and donors after allogeneic stem cell transplantation. Germline V gene lookup returns CDR1 SGHTA and CDR2 FQGNSA. V dropped 6 bases and J dropped 2; count of bases not matched to a gene: 9. This CDR3 has 15 residues. This chain connects TRBV7-2 to TRBJ1-2; 7 positions match TRBD1. Sequenced material: blood, either unsorted or a sorted T cell fraction (not recorded which). The clonotype comes from a human donor who was either an allogeneic HSCT recipient or a stem cell or donor lymphocyte infusion donor (not recorded which). It is not recorded whose cells these are; they may come from a transplant donor. The CDR3 reads CASRVDRVTNYGYTF. The DNA for the CDR3 is TGTGCCAGCAGGGTAGACAGGGTCACGAACTATGGCTACACCTTC.